This T cell receptor (beta chain) was sequenced for a study of early T cells in non-severe SARS-CoV-2 infection. Attachment of unique molecular identifiers to individual cDNA molecules was performed. TCRdb reanalysed the 5' RACE reads using MiXCR and keeps one entry per CDR3 protein. In the table there are tens of thousands of distinct CDR3 sequences, about 10% of which are singletons. Germline assignment: CDR1 WNHNN and CDR2 SYGVQD (reference sequence). The CDR3 spans 14 residues. The V gene lost 2 bases and the J gene lost 5 bases, with 13 bases spanning the gap. In this sample, this clonotype turned up a few times.

The sequence came from an adult who was a healthcare worker with PCR-confirmed SARS-CoV-2 infection or an uninfected control (not recorded which). This chain connects TRBV10-1 to TRBJ2-7; D is perhaps TRBD2 (6 bases). The source material was whole blood, sampled at baseline. The CDR3 loop reads CASSEGGRYDEQYF. Written as DNA, the CDR3 is TGCGCCAGCAGTGAGGGGGGGAGATACGACGAGCAGTACTTC.